This entry describes one TCR beta chain. Its antigen is currently unknown. The junction departs from the called germline gene at one end, perhaps through a read error. Within the sample, other DNA sequences also encode this same CDR3. 60 Vbeta and 13 Jbeta primers were used in PCR. The method was immunoSEQ multiplex PCR; TCRdb's version includes in-frame clones alone and lacks a portion of them. The sample holds 130,000 to 150,000 clones, about three quarters seen once. This CDR3 has 14 residues. Looked up from germline, CDR1 is MGHRA and CDR2 is YSYEKL. Unrecorded immune exposure was likely among donors, who were nominally healthy when sampled. These data originate in a study of cytomegalovirus exposure and HLA in healthy donors. Study-level background: In an earlier analysis, around 120 million unique TCR beta sequences were found from some 200 million T cells. Study results and limitations: Listed as cytomegalovirus-associated were 150 to 200 TCR beta chains. It was only CMV serostatus that was available as immune exposure information.

The TCR comes from a human donor in good health. The rearrangement uses TRBV4-1 and TRBJ1-2; weak D call: TRBD1 (6 bases). Source material: PBMCs. The CDR3 nucleotides read TGTGCCAGCAGCCCTAGGGGGTCGGTTTATGGCTACACCTTC. Residues: CASSPRGSVYGYTF.